The 30 T cell receptor beta chains in this list originate from one sample, sequenced in a study of memory CD4+ T cells and cytomegalovirus serostatus (dated by TCRdb to the late 2010s). Receptor amplification or capture employed the immunoSEQ multiplex PCR assay. The table was pulled from immuneACCESS by TCRdb, which kept in-frame rearrangements only. Such tables lose some clones; where checked, under half of the loss comes from unresolved V genes, and the rest has no known cause. The sample has 60,000 to 75,000 clones on record, around 81% of them singletons. Roughly 0.48% of the sample rests with the top ten. Single viable CD3+CD4+CD8-CD45RO+ cells were sorted as memory CD4+ T cells on a FACSAria II. The specimen was memory CD4+ T cells from blood. The receptors come from an adult in good health and CMV-seronegative. Some clones in this sample may be carry-over from other donors' samples.

The chain combines TRBV6-6 with TRBJ2-1, with a tentative D call TRBD1 (6 bases). The V end was cut by 6 bases, the J end by 5 bases, with 20 bases between. This CDR3 has 16 amino acids. Per germline, CDR1 MNHNY and CDR2 SVGAGI (reference sequence). In nucleotides, the CDR3 is TGTGCCAGCAGCACTAGTTCCGGACAGAATAACAATGAGCAGTTCTTC. It yields the protein CASSTSSGQNNNEQFF.

The chain uses TRBV6-1 and TRBJ2-7; D ambiguous. The CDR3 length is 16 residues. Trimming pared 4 bases from V and 6 bases from J, leaving 22 bases between. Germline assignment: CDR1 MNHNS and CDR2 SASEGT. This CDR3 is CASSAINSVPPGEQYF. The DNA for the CDR3 is TGTGCCAGCAGTGCTATAAACTCGGTCCCCCCCGGCGAGCAGTACTTC.

This clone was detected only a few times. This sequence joins TRBV29-1 and TRBJ2-6; no clear D gene. This CDR3 is built from 17 residues. Deletions cut 0 bases from V and 4 bases from J, with 16 bases between. Germline V gives CDR1 SQVTM, CDR2 ANQGSEA. The CDR3 is CSVEDTLGLAGANVLTF. The CDR3 DNA reads as TGCAGCGTTGAAGATACTCTGGGGTTAGCAGGGGCCAACGTCCTGACTTTC. The whole variable domain, filled in from reference TRBV29-1 and TRBJ2-6, reads SAVISQKPSRDICQRGTSLTIQCQVDSQVTMMFWYRQQPGQSLTLIATANQGSEATYESGFVIDKFPISRPNLTFSTLTVSNMSPEDSSIYLCSVEDTLGLAGANVLTFGAGSRLTVL.

The chain recombines TRBV7-8 with TRBJ2-6; D is possibly TRBD1 (5 bases). The V gene's germline CDR1 is SGHVS and CDR2 FQNEAQ. The CDR3 extends over 17 amino acids. Trimming shortened V by 3 bases and J by 2 bases, and 14 bases separated the two germline ends. The CDR3 bases are TGTGCCAGCAGCTTTTATAGTGGGGCTGCTGGGGCCAACGTCCTGACTTTC. Translating gives CASSFYSGAAGANVLTF.

The rearrangement joins TRBV25-1 to TRBJ2-2; TRBD1 matches 8 bases. Germline-derived CDR1 and CDR2 are MGHDK and SYGVNS. Germline trimming cut 1 base from V and 1 base from J; bases unmatched to any gene: 2. The CDR3 is made up of 16 amino acids. The CDR3 nucleotides read TGTGCCAGCAGTGAATTGGGGACAGGGAACACCGGGGAGCTGTTTTTT. Encoded protein: CASSELGTGNTGELFF.

This clone came up a few times. This chain joins TRBV7-2 and TRBJ2-7, with 9 bases matching TRBD1. CDR3 length equals 14 residues. CDR1 is SGHTA and CDR2 is FQGNSA in the germline V gene. Trimming cost V 5 bases and J 5 bases; bases outside gene matches: 7. CDR3 protein: CASSHRQGVDEQYF. The CDR3 DNA sequence: TGTGCCAGCAGCCATCGACAGGGGGTCGACGAGCAGTACTTC.

In its sample, this clone was seen once. The chain is built from TRBV25-1 and TRBJ2-2; 10 positions match TRBD1. The CDR3 is 16 residues long. V lost 6 bases to trimming and J lost 5 bases; unmatched junction nucleotides: 9. Germline values: CDR1 MGHDK, CDR2 SYGVNS. CDR3 DNA: TGTGCCAGCAGCTCTGGACAGGGGGTATATACCGGGGAGCTGTTTTTT. Translation gives CASSSGQGVYTGELFF.

The chain joins TRBV5-3 to TRBJ1-1; 9 positions agree with TRBD1. TRBV5-3 falls under the ORF class, with uncertain function. V was pared by 4 bases and J by 3 bases, with 7 bases of the junction left unmatched. CDR3 size: 15 residues. The CDR3 DNA reads as TGTGCCAGAAGCGGGACAGGGATCGGGTACACTGAAGCTTTCTTT. This encodes CARSGTGIGYTEAFF.

The chain uses TRBV5-1 and TRBJ2-2; TRBD2 might be the D (5 bases). There are 15 residues in the CDR3. Germline CDR1 reads SGHRS; CDR2 reads YFSETQ. Trimming removed 0 bases at V and 5 bases at J, with 11 bases between. CDR3 sequence: CASSLGSTGTGELFF. The CDR3 coding sequence is TGCGCCAGCAGCTTGGGGTCGACGGGGACCGGGGAGCTGTTTTTT.

This chain uses TRBV4-1 with TRBJ1-2; tentatively, D is TRBD1 (6 bases). Between the trimmed V and J ends, which lost 2 bases and 2 bases, there was a span of 24 bases. The CDR3 has 19 residues. The germline V gene has CDR1 MGHRA and CDR2 YSYEKL. Here the CDR3 reads CASSQFFGTGLSPNYGYTF. CDR3 nucleotide sequence: TGCGCCAGCAGCCAATTTTTTGGTACAGGGCTCTCTCCAAACTATGGCTACACCTTC.

A few counts support this clone. The V call is TRBV30, the J call TRBJ2-2; 8 bases align to TRBD1. Per the germline V gene, CDR1 is GTSNPN and CDR2 is SVGIG (reference sequence). The CDR3 length is 16 residues. The V gene end was trimmed by 0 bases and the J gene end by 5 bases; junction bases not matched to a gene: 8. The CDR3 sequence is CAWSVPTGAYTGELFF. Written as DNA, the CDR3 is TGTGCCTGGAGTGTACCGACAGGGGCGTATACCGGGGAGCTGTTTTTT. The full variable domain, with the rest looked up from reference TRBV30 and TRBJ2-2, is SQTIHQWPATLVQPVGSPLSLECTVEGTSNPNLYWYRQAAGRGLQLLFYSVGIGQISSEVPQNLSASRPQDRQFILSSKKLLLSDSGFYLCAWSVPTGAYTGELFFGEGSRLTVL.

V gene TRBV5-4 combines with J gene TRBJ1-2, with D unclear. The CDR3 covers 15 residues. The ends were cut back, 4 bases at V and 0 bases at J, with 13 bases in the middle. CDR1 and CDR2 from the germline V gene are SGHNT and YYREEE (reference sequence). The CDR3 loop is CASSPVLAANYGYTF. The CDR3 DNA is TGTGCCAGCAGCCCCGTTTTGGCGGCTAACTATGGCTACACCTTC. The full variable domain, in which reference TRBV5-4 and TRBJ1-2 provide the parts outside the CDR3, is ETGVTQSPTHLIKTRGQQVTLRCSSQSGHNTVSWYQQALGQGPQFIFQYYREEENGRGNFPPRFSGLQFPNYSSELNVNALELDDSALYLCASSPVLAANYGYTFGSGTRLTVV.

The gene calls are TRBV5-8 and TRBJ1-5; D is unclear. The germline gives CDR1 SGHTS, CDR2 YDEGEE. The length of the CDR3 is 16 residues. V was cut by 2 bases and J by 0 bases, with 12 bases left in between. CDR3 region: CASSFEPIYSNQPQHF. The CDR3 DNA is TGTGCCAGCAGCTTCGAACCTATTTATAGCAATCAGCCCCAGCATTTT. The full variable domain, its missing parts supplied by reference TRBV5-8 and TRBJ1-5, is EAGVTQSPTHLIKTRGQQATLRCSPISGHTSVYWYQQALGLGLQFLLWYDEGEERNRGNFPPRFSGRQFPNYSSELNVNALELEDSALYLCASSFEPIYSNQPQHFGDGTRLSIL.

V and J are TRBV11-2 and TRBJ2-7; 10 bases fit TRBD2. The CDR3 runs 16 residues. With V trimmed by 7 bases and J by 4 bases, 13 bases remained unmatched. The V gene's germline CDR1 is SGHAT and CDR2 FQNNGV. CDR3 coding DNA: TGTGCCAGCAACCAGTTGGCTAGCGGGGGTTTATACGAGCAGTACTTC. The encoded protein is CASNQLASGGLYEQYF. The full variable domain, rest sourced from reference TRBV11-2 and TRBJ2-7, is EAGVAQSPRYKIIEKRQSVAFWCNPISGHATLYWYQQILGQGPKLLIQFQNNGVVDDSQLPKDRFSAERLKGVDSTLKIQPAKLEDSAVYLCASNQLASGGLYEQYFGPGTRLTVT.

Concerning this clone: Other DNA variants within this sample encode the same CDR3. The chain couples TRBV30 to TRBJ2-6; D is ambiguous. V lost 0 bases and J lost 4, with 4 bases in between. The CDR3 totals 13 residues. The germline V gene has CDR1 GTSNPN and CDR2 SVGIG (reference sequence). The CDR3 spells CAWSVGGANVLTF. CDR3 DNA: TGTGCCTGGAGTGTAGGAGGGGCCAACGTCCTGACTTTC.

The rearrangement links TRBV28 to TRBJ1-1; D may be TRBD1 (6 bases). Deletions cut 4 bases from V and 3 bases from J, with 18 bases between. The germline CDR1 and CDR2 sequences are MDHEN and SYDVKM. The CDR3 runs 16 residues. The CDR3, as DNA: TGTGCCAGCAGTTCACGGACAGCAATTTTGTACACTGAAGCTTTCTTT. This gives the protein CASSSRTAILYTEAFF.

Regarding this clone: Other DNA sequences in the same sample also yield this CDR3. The chain carries TRBV6-5 and TRBJ2-6, with unresolved D. Deletions cut 0 bases from V and 3 bases from J, with 0 bases between. The length of the CDR3 is 13 residues. The germline gives CDR1 MNHEY, CDR2 SVGAGI. The DNA of the CDR3 is TGTGCCAGCAGTTACTCTGGGGCCAACGTCCTGACTTTC. It is translated as CASSYSGANVLTF.

The chain has TRBV2 and TRBJ2-7; 8 nucleotides agree with TRBD2. V was clipped by 2 bases and J by 4 bases; unmatched bases: 4. The CDR3 runs 14 residues. Per the germline V gene, CDR1 is SNHLY and CDR2 is FYNNEI. CDR3 sequence: CASSESGGGYEQYF. The CDR3 DNA sequence: TGTGCCAGCAGTGAATCGGGGGGGGGTTACGAGCAGTACTTC.

Only a few counts were recorded for this clone. The CDR3 bases are TGTGCCAGCAACCGGGACAGGGGCGTCAACACTGAAGCTTTCTTT. Translating gives CASNRDRGVNTEAFF. The chain employs TRBV2 and TRBJ1-1; 10 bases map to TRBD1. Germline V CDR1 and CDR2: SNHLY, FYNNEI. With V trimmed by 7 bases and J by 2 bases, 7 bases remained unmatched. CDR3 length: 15 amino acids.

The rearrangement links TRBV6-6 to TRBJ1-5; D is undetermined. The CDR3 consists of 15 residues. V lost 6 bases and J lost 3, with 15 bases in between. Per germline, CDR1 MNHNY and CDR2 SVGAGI (reference sequence). The CDR3 reads CASRGPGSSNQPQHF. CDR3 coding DNA: TGTGCCAGCAGGGGTCCCGGGAGTTCCAATCAGCCCCAGCATTTT.

This clone was recorded once. This sequence joins TRBV7-6 and TRBJ2-5; the D call may be TRBD1 or TRBD2 (5 bases each). Per the germline V gene, CDR1 is SGHVS and CDR2 is FNYEAQ. This CDR3 is built from 15 residues. V was clipped by 3 bases and J by 4 bases, with 15 bases between them. CDR3 sequence reads: CASSFSSGTGETQYF. The CDR3 region has the DNA TGTGCCAGCAGCTTTTCCTCCGGGACCGGAGAGACCCAGTACTTC.

The V and J genes are TRBV5-6 and TRBJ2-2; the D is unclear. V dropped 2 bases and J dropped 2 bases, with 7 bases sitting between them. CDR1 is SGHDT, CDR2 YYEEEE, per germline. This CDR3 has 14 residues. CDR3: CASSLGPNTGELFF. DNA for the CDR3: TGTGCCAGCAGCTTAGGTCCTAACACCGGGGAGCTGTTTTTT.

The chain has TRBV5-1 and TRBJ1-2; the match to TRBD1 covers 7 bases. The CDR3 has 15 amino acids. With 3 bases clipped from V and 1 base from J, the junction kept 6 bases outside the gene matches. Germline CDR1 reads SGHRS; CDR2 reads YFSETQ. Written as DNA, the CDR3 is TGCGCCAGCAGCTCGGGACAGAGCCTTAACTATGGCTACACCTTC. This translates into CASSSGQSLNYGYTF.

This clone appeared a single time. This chain links TRBV10-3 with TRBJ1-1, with TRBD1 matching 8 bases. Germline V lookup: CDR1 ENHRY, CDR2 SYGVKD. With V trimmed by 2 bases and J by 3 bases, 5 bases remained unmatched. The CDR3 has 15 residues. The CDR3 spells CAISEPDRDDTEAFF. CDR3 nucleotides: TGTGCCATCAGTGAGCCGGACAGGGACGACACTGAAGCTTTCTTT.

The chain uses TRBV15 and TRBJ1-4; tentative D call: TRBD1 (6 bases). V was trimmed by 7 bases and J by 3 bases, leaving 18 bases between them. This CDR3 has 16 residues. CDR1 LNHNV and CDR2 YYDKDF come from the germline V gene (reference sequence). CDR3 amino acids: CATTTPPTGPNEKLFF. CDR3 coding DNA: TGTGCCACCACCACACCGCCGACAGGACCTAATGAAAAACTGTTTTTT.

The chain joins TRBV29-1 to TRBJ2-5; the match to TRBD2 covers 15 bases. V shed 5 bases, J shed 0 bases, and the junction held 4 bases outside the gene matches. This CDR3 is built from 16 residues. Germline values: CDR1 SQVTM, CDR2 ANQGSEA. CDR3 sequence reads: CSVLGTSGRYQETQYF. CDR3 in DNA: TGCAGCGTTCTCGGGACTAGCGGGAGGTACCAAGAGACCCAGTACTTC.

Note on this clone: The junction differs from germline at one of its ends, possibly a read error. V usage is TRBV18 and J usage is TRBJ2-1; the match to TRBD2 covers 8 bases. Germline CDR1 reads KGHSH; CDR2 reads LQKENI. This CDR3 comprises 17 residues. CDR3 in amino acids: CASSPRTTLAEGGEQFF. CDR3 sequence (DNA): TGTGCCAGCTCGCCACGGACGACACTAGCGGAAGGGGGTGAGCAGTTCTTC.

This sequence joins TRBV7-6 and TRBJ2-1, with TRBD2 matching 8 bases. CDR1 and CDR2 (germline): SGHVS, FNYEAQ. The CDR3 length is 15 residues. Unmatched junction bases numbered 9, after V lost 4 bases and J lost 7 bases. CDR3 DNA sequence: TGTGCCAGCAGCTCCCTAGCGGGCTTAGGGAATGAGCAGTTCTTC. It translates to CASSSLAGLGNEQFF.

The gene calls are TRBV30 and TRBJ1-4; a possible D gene is TRBD1 (5 bases). Per the germline V gene, CDR1 is GTSNPN and CDR2 is SVGIG (reference sequence). The CDR3 covers 14 residues. The V end was cut by 3 bases, the J end by 3 bases, with 11 bases between. CDR3 nucleotides: TGTGCCTGGAGAAAGGCGGGGGCTAATGAAAAACTGTTTTTT. Protein product: CAWRKAGANEKLFF.

The rearrangement links TRBV6-5 to TRBJ1-2, with D unresolved. CDR1 and CDR2 from the germline V gene are MNHEY and SVGAGI. This CDR3 region has 15 residues. V was trimmed by 2 bases and J by 2 bases, leaving 12 bases between them. CDR3 sequence (DNA): TGTGCCAGCAGTTACGGGAAAGGGCTCAACTATGGCTACACCTTC. Translation: CASSYGKGLNYGYTF.